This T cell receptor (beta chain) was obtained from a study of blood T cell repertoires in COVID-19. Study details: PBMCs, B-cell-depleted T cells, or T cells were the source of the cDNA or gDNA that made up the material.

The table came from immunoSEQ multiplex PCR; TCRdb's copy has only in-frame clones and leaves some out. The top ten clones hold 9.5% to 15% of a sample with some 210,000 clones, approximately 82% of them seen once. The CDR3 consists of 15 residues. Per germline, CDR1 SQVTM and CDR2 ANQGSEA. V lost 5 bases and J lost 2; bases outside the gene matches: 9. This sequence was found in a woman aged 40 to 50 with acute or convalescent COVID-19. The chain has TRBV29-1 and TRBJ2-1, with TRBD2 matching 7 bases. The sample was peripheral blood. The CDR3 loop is CSVPTRGRTYNEQFF. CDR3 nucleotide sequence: TGCAGCGTTCCTACGCGGGGGAGAACCTACAATGAGCAGTTCTTC.